This record looks at one T cell receptor beta chain sequence and its context. Its antigen is unidentified. In the study's own analysis: Filtering differed for immunoSEQ, which gave only junction sequences without quality scores. Only in-frame clones appear in the TCRdb table, and some are missing; sequencing was by immunoSEQ multiplex PCR. V, J and clone size were drawn from that table, and D and trimming were deduced from the DNA. Of about 2 million clones listed, roughly 95% are singletons. The record originates from a study of shared clonotypes between healthy human individuals. Findings of the study overall: Clonotype sharing among donors was thought likely to change with sequencing depth. Estimated richness values were generally larger in naive subsets than in memory subsets.

Selected positively for CCR7 and CD45RO-negative, naive CD8 cells excluded terminally differentiated effector memory CD45RA+ cells. CDR3 length equals 17 residues. This receptor was taken from a man between 18 and 29 years old in good health. Sequenced input: naive CD8+ T cells sorted from blood. V is TRBV21-1 and J is TRBJ2-1; no check of the table's D call, TRBD2, against the DNA was made. TRBV21-1 is tagged as a pseudogene. The CDR3 DNA is TGTGCCAGCAGCAAAAATTTGGCGGGAGGTCCCTACAATGAGCAGTTCTTC. This encodes CASSKNLAGGPYNEQFF.